This T cell receptor (beta chain) was sequenced for a study of blood T cell repertoires in COVID-19. Whole-study context: Acute-phase and convalescent COVID-19 samples originated in the United States, Italy and Spain. Sample material is recorded as cDNA or gDNA derived from T cells, B-cell-depleted T cells, or PBMCs.

Assay used: immunoSEQ multiplex PCR; TCRdb lists only in-frame clones, some missing. The table has some 150,000 clones, 84% seen once. The Seattle patients joined while their infection was active and were tracked longitudinally afterward. The CDR3 totals 16 residues. The germline CDR1 and CDR2 sequences are MDHEN and SYDVKM. V was pared by 5 bases and J by 2 bases, with 19 bases between. This sequence was found in a woman between 70 and 85 years old with COVID-19, enrolled during active disease. Sequencing used peripheral blood. J is TRBJ2-7 and V is TRBV28; perhaps TRBD2 as D (6 bases). The CDR3 DNA follows: TGTGCCAGCAGTCCCCCCCCCGGGACTCTCCCCTACGAGCAGTACTTC. Translated, it gives CASSPPPGTLPYEQYF. The full variable domain, in which reference TRBV28 and TRBJ2-7 provide the parts outside the CDR3, is DVKVTQSSRYLVKRTGEKVFLECVQDMDHENMFWYRQDPGLGLRLIYFSYDVKMKEKGDIPEGYSVSREKKERFSLILESASTNQTSMYLCASSPPPGTLPYEQYFGPGTRLTVT.